One sample yielded the 8 T cell receptor beta chains listed below, sequenced in a study of vaccination effects on CD4 cells after COVID-19. For these TCRs, the target antigens are not known. Before any sequencing was done, the ViraFEST assay used viral peptide pools to expand antigen-specific CD4+ T cells. Once cultured for roughly 10 days, the cells underwent separation to obtain CD4+ T cells. Either the mRNA-1273 or the BNT162b2 vaccine was given to participants as two doses. Clones were sequenced by immunoSEQ multiplex PCR, and TCRdb holds only the in-frame ones, with some missing. The sample shows roughly 59,000 clones, around 80% of them seen only once. The source was CD4+ T cells from PBMCs cultured with HCoV-OC43 spike peptides, collected after COVID-19 vaccination. Subset meaning: HCoV-OC43 spike overlapping peptide pool stimulation. These receptor sequences come from a human donor who received a COVID-19 vaccine.

The CDR3 sequence is CASRIGASGGRQYF. The CDR3, as DNA: TGTGCCAGCAGGATCGGGGCTAGCGGGGGGAGACAGTATTTT. The V gene is TRBV2, the J gene TRBJ2-3; the match to TRBD2 covers 11 bases. V lost 6 bases to trimming and J lost 12 bases; unmatched junction nucleotides: 11. The CDR3 sequence is 14 residues long. Germline V gene sequence: CDR1 SNHLY, CDR2 FYNNEI.

This chain uses TRBV18 with TRBJ2-3; no clear D gene. Germline-derived CDR1 and CDR2 are KGHSH and LQKENI. Trimming took 6 bases from V and 5 from J, leaving 6 bases between them. The CDR3 runs to 11 residues. The CDR3, as DNA: TGTGCCAGCTCTACTCAAGATACGCAGTATTTT. Translated, it gives CASSTQDTQYF.

The chain joins TRBV28 to TRBJ1-2; 8 bases fit TRBD1. In germline, CDR1 is MDHEN, CDR2 SYDVKM. V gave up 2 bases and J gave up 8 bases; unmatched junction bases: 10. The CDR3 sequence is 15 residues long. CDR3 protein: CASSLIDRGSLGYTF. CDR3 coding DNA: TGTGCCAGCAGTTTAATTGACAGGGGTTCGTTAGGCTACACCTTC.

The V call is TRBV4-1, the J call TRBJ2-3; TRBD1 might be the D (6 bases). The CDR3 extends over 21 amino acids. V was cut by 2 bases and J by 3 bases, with 30 bases left in between. CDR1 is MGHRA and CDR2 is YSYEKL in the germline V gene. CDR3 DNA sequence: TGCGCCAGCAGCCAACGTCCCCGGTCGGACAGTAGCACAAGGGAGACAGATACGCAGTATTTT. Encoded protein: CASSQRPRSDSSTRETDTQYF.

The V gene is TRBV2, the J gene TRBJ1-6, with D possibly TRBD1 on 6 matching bases. V was trimmed by 6 bases and J by 7 bases, leaving 13 bases between them. Germline V lookup: CDR1 SNHLY, CDR2 FYNNEI. CDR3 size: 14 residues. The CDR3 coding sequence is TGTGCCAGCAGCCCCGGACAGCGGAATTCACCCCTCCACTTT. Protein product: CASSPGQRNSPLHF. The full variable domain, its missing parts supplied by reference TRBV2 and TRBJ1-6, is EPEVTQTPSHQVTQMGQEVILRCVPISNHLYFYWYRQILGQKVEFLVSFYNNEISEKSEIFDDQFSVERPDGSNFTLKIRSTKLEDSAMYFCASSPGQRNSPLHFGNGTRLTVT.

V gene TRBV15 combines with J gene TRBJ1-2; perhaps TRBD1 as D (6 bases). This CDR3 is built from 15 residues. Germline V lookup: CDR1 LNHNV, CDR2 YYDKDF (reference sequence). With 5 bases removed from V and 6 bases from J, the gap between germline ends came to 19 bases. CDR3 in DNA: TGTGCCACCAGCGCAGCTTCAACAGGGATCCATGGCTACACCTTC. This translates into CATSAASTGIHGYTF.

This sequence joins TRBV18 and TRBJ2-5; 11 positions agree with TRBD2. From germline, CDR1 is KGHSH and CDR2 LQKENI. V lost 1 base, J lost 4 bases, and 11 bases stayed unmatched. The length of the CDR3 is 18 residues. CDR3 region: CASSPQELAGAQGETQYF. CDR3 coding DNA: TGTGCCAGCTCACCACAGGAACTAGCGGGGGCACAAGGAGAGACCCAGTACTTC.

This clone was picked up one time. The chain uses TRBV7-6 and TRBJ2-5; 9 positions agree with TRBD1. The junction had 7 bases not matched to a gene; V was cut back by 9 bases and J by 2 bases. The CDR3 length is 14 residues. Per the germline V gene, CDR1 is SGHVS and CDR2 is FNYEAQ. The CDR3 is CASAQGASQETQYF. Written as DNA, the CDR3 is TGTGCCAGTGCACAGGGGGCCAGTCAAGAGACCCAGTACTTC.